These 9 T cell receptor beta chains were sequenced from one sample in a study of T cell responses to AZD1222 COVID-19 vaccine. Generated by immunoSEQ multiplex PCR, the TCRdb table keeps only in-frame clones and is missing some. This sample yields fewer than 180,000 clones, of which less than 95% are seen a single time; roughly 1.3% belongs to the top ten. The material was peripheral blood, obtained on day 0 of AZD1222 vaccination. These receptors all come from an adult in good health.

The rearrangement joins TRBV5-1 to TRBJ1-2, with D perhaps TRBD1 (5 bases). V was shortened by 0 bases and J by 4 bases, with 13 bases between the two germline ends. Germline lookup yields CDR1 SGHRS and CDR2 YFSETQ. The CDR3 length is 15 residues. CDR3 DNA sequence: TGCGCCAGCAGCTTGGCCGTGGGACGGATCTATGGCTACACCTTC. This sequence encodes CASSLAVGRIYGYTF.

The gene calls are TRBV6-5 and TRBJ1-2; D call uncertain. Per the germline V gene, CDR1 is MNHEY and CDR2 is SVGAGI. V was trimmed by 3 bases and J by 8 bases, leaving 13 bases between them. The CDR3 has 13 residues. In DNA, the CDR3 is TGTGCCAGCAGTTATGAGTCGCCGGCAGGCTACACCTTC. This sequence encodes CASSYESPAGYTF.

This clone was found once. The chain couples TRBV6-4 to TRBJ1-2, with TRBD1 matching 7 bases. Trimming removed 7 bases from V and 6 bases from J; junction bases left unmatched: 8. Germline V gene sequence: CDR1 MRHNA, CDR2 SNTAGT. CDR3 size: 13 residues. In DNA, the CDR3 is TGTGCCAGCAAGGGTTCCGGGACAGATGGCTACACCTTC. This translates into CASKGSGTDGYTF.

This clone was observed once. V usage is TRBV29-1 and J usage is TRBJ2-3, with a tentative D call TRBD1 (6 bases). The CDR3 sequence is 14 residues long. Looked up from germline, CDR1 is SQVTM and CDR2 is ANQGSEA. Trimming shortened V by 3 bases and J by 0 bases, and 10 bases separated the two germline ends. Here the CDR3 DNA reads TGCAGCGTTGAGGGGCAGGGGAGCACAGATACGCAGTATTTT. Protein: CSVEGQGSTDTQYF.

The genes are TRBV28 and TRBJ1-5; 9 bases are a match to TRBD1. Trimming at V came to 6 bases and at J to 7 bases, leaving 10 bases not matched to a gene. The CDR3 spans 15 residues. CDR1 MDHEN and CDR2 SYDVKM come from the germline V gene. CDR3 loop: CASSPTGGGWQPQHF. CDR3 coding DNA: TGTGCCAGCAGCCCAACAGGGGGCGGATGGCAGCCCCAGCATTTT.

This sequence joins TRBV5-4 and TRBJ2-5, with TRBD2 identical over 10 bases. V lost 3 bases and J lost 4; bases outside the gene matches: 6. Germline V CDR1 and CDR2: SGHNT, YYREEE (reference sequence). CDR3 length: 15 residues. The CDR3 reads CASSSPAGGAETQYF. CDR3 sequence (DNA): TGTGCCAGCAGCTCTCCAGCGGGAGGGGCAGAGACCCAGTACTTC. Together with reference TRBV5-4 and TRBJ2-5, the CDR3 gives the full variable domain: ETGVTQSPTHLIKTRGQQVTLRCSSQSGHNTVSWYQQALGQGPQFIFQYYREEENGRGNFPPRFSGLQFPNYSSELNVNALELDDSALYLCASSSPAGGAETQYFGPGTRLLVL.

The V call is TRBV27, the J call TRBJ1-1; 7 bases are shared with TRBD1. J gave up 5 bases and V 11 bases, and 8 bases lay outside the gene matches. This CDR3 is built from 12 residues. Germline CDR1 MNHEY, CDR2 SMNVEV (reference sequence). The CDR3 loop is CASKGAGTEAFF. Here the CDR3 DNA reads TGTGCCTCGAAGGGGGCAGGGACTGAAGCTTTCTTT.

The V and J genes are TRBV5-1 and TRBJ1-4, with 8 bases that match TRBD1. Germline CDR1 and CDR2: SGHRS and YFSETQ. The CDR3 has 14 residues. V dropped 4 bases and J dropped 8; count of bases not matched to a gene: 7. For the CDR3, the DNA is TGCGCCAGCAGCACGGACAGGGAGGGCGAAAAACTGTTTTTT. Translating it yields CASSTDREGEKLFF.

The chain combines TRBV5-1 with TRBJ1-2, with 8 positions matching TRBD1. There are 14 residues in the CDR3. The germline gives CDR1 SGHRS, CDR2 YFSETQ. The V segment lost 2 bases and the J segment 4 bases; nucleotides outside the gene matches: 4. CDR3 region: CASSLDRGVYGYTF. In DNA form, the CDR3 reads TGCGCCAGCAGCTTAGACAGGGGCGTCTATGGCTACACCTTC.